The text below deals with one TCR beta chain. The table lists this clonotype with a few counts. This receptor's antigen is unknown. Base quality data are lacking; no much larger clone is found one base away. CDR1 and CDR2 are drawn from the germline V gene: SGHRS, YFSETQ. Trimming at the junction amounts to 4 bases on V and 3 bases on J, and the germline ends lie 10 bases apart. The CDR3, cysteine through phenylalanine, is 14 amino acids long. Solely the CDR3 DNA is kept, with 42 bases framed from the first base. Every donor was a healthy Caucasian. Three pairs of female monozygotic twins, all aged roughly 18 to 30 years, made up the twin cohort. RNA for TCR libraries was isolated from peripheral blood mononuclear cells. This record comes from a study of identical twins (TCRdb year 2016). For the wider study: The study deep-sequenced TCR alpha and beta repertoires from monozygotic twins, unrelated adults of various ages and cord blood to test whether fetal clonotypes persist. To rule out contamination, the twin experiments were replicated at different times with different library preparation protocols.

General study outcomes and caveats: Invariant T cells such as MAIT and iNKT could partly confound zero-insertion analyses, though diverse VJ usage argued against this for most clonotypes. In beta out-of-frame sequences, excess twin sharing was weaker, because having fewer shared sequences lowered the signal-to-noise ratio. Out-of-frame TCR alpha sharing in monozygotic twins was systematically underestimated by recombination models, whereas sharing between unrelated individuals was in agreement with the recombination models. Abundant cord blood beta clonotypes carried fewer insertions; young adult naive repertoires showed a weaker similar trend, while memory repertoires showed none. Compared with coincidental sharing between unrelated individuals, out-of-frame TCR alpha sequences shared between twins had an excess of sequences with low generation probability. Because the same donors could not be followed over many years, conclusions were based on cross-sectional statistical analysis.

To prepare the library, 5' RACE was applied. Instrument on record: Illumina HiSeq 2000. Template switching introduced a universal primer binding site; the final cDNA contained a unique molecular identifier, enabling accurate counting of TCR cDNA molecules. First-strand cDNA for TCR alpha and beta chains was synthesized from specific primers in the conserved constant-segment region. Each cDNA library was double barcoded, with a SMART-Mk sample barcode plus Illumina barcodes, to control for contamination. Two successive PCR steps introduced TruSeq adapter sequences along with Illumina sample barcodes. The Illumina HiSeq platform was used with custom primers to sequence TCR alpha and beta cDNA libraries. Concerning the study's data processing: MiGEC processed the raw reads to extract unique molecular identifiers, while MiXCR was used to determine the CDR3 positions. For each individual, recombination models were inferred using an EM algorithm with the repgenHMM and IGoR tools. Shared clonotype analysis was performed with the tcR package in R, normalizing sharing by the product of cloneset sizes. To study raw recombination free of thymic and clonal selection effects, out-of-frame nonproductive sequences were analyzed. The public reads were reprocessed in TCRdb via fastp at Q25 and MiXCR, keeping in-frame beta chains. One record per CDR3 amino acid sequence lists the most common genes and DNA. TCRdb, not the authors, supplied the V and J calls. The sample contains hundreds of thousands of distinct CDR3 sequences, 18% of them found a single time. The ten largest clones represent 13% of the sample.

The same specimen was also included in a second study, on T cells expressing NK-cell markers. Per that second paper: Seven or eight donors provided sorted CD3+CD56+NKG2C+, CD3+CD56+NKG2C- and CD3+CD56-NKG2C+ T-cell subsets, whose TCR beta-chain repertoires were profiled. Of the eight sequenced donors, seven were found to be HCMV-seropositive and one was found to be HCMV-seronegative. In several experiments an anti-gammadeltaTCR antibody was added to restrict sorting to alphabetaTCR-expressing T cells. In six donors, the dominant CD3+CD56+NKG2C+ clonotypes were among the top 10 CD8+ clonotypes and accounted for roughly 1.0-8% of CD8+ T cells. Those dominant clonotypes were again the most abundant among CD3+CD56-NKG2C+ cells in a few donors, at about 28.3-60.1%. Whether the expanded NKG2C-expressing T cell clones were specific for HCMV antigens was left unclear. The study sequenced eight donors, all healthy volunteers chosen at random: three men and five women. HCMV serostatus was determined by detecting HCMV-specific IgG in serum with a commercial ELISA kit. Bulk peripheral blood T-cell repertoires were additionally sequenced from unsorted PBMC for roughly six donors. MIGEC handled demultiplexing of the reads and grouping by UMI, while MiTCR was used to assemble and quantify clonotypes. Only TCR cDNA sequences supported by at least two reads were kept to exclude erroneous sequences. The tcR package was used for downstream repertoire analysis, with clonotypes matched between fractions based on CDR3 nucleotide sequence plus V segment. VDJmatch was used to annotate antigen specificity against VDJdb, with one amino acid substitution allowed in CDR3.

Sequenced sample: PBMCs. The sequence was collected from a woman between 18 and 29 years old in good health. The chain employs TRBV5-1 and TRBJ2-2, with the D gene not confidently named. The DNA reads TGCGCCAGCAGCGCCGACGGAGACACCGGGGAGCTGTTTTTT. It translates as CASSADGDTGELFF.